The rows below give T cell receptor beta chains drawn from one sample of a study of blood T cell repertoires in COVID-19. Sequenced by immunoSEQ multiplex PCR; TCRdb stores in-frame clones only, minus some. The sample lists about 180,000 clones; 65% to 90% were seen once. Input material: peripheral blood. These receptors were collected from a human donor in a cohort sampled during active COVID-19. CDR3s include the opening cysteine and the closing phenylalanine or tryptophan. Fields, in order: V gene, J gene, clone size, D gene, CDR3 DNA, CDR3 protein. D genes are given only for firm matches. Size tells how often a clone was seen (once, few, many) or the class of an expanded clone, and some rows leave it out.

V gene: TRBV5-4; J gene: TRBJ1-2; clone size: NA; D gene: TRBD1; CDR3 DNA: TGTGCCAGCAGCTGGGGGACAGGGGAGAGCACCTTC; CDR3 protein: CASSWGTGESTF
V gene: TRBV5-1; J gene: TRBJ2-7; clone size: NA; D gene: TRBD1; CDR3 DNA: TGCGCCAGCAGCGCAGAGACAGGGGGACTCCTCTACGAGCAGTACTTC; CDR3 protein: CASSAETGGLLYEQYF
V gene: TRBV5-1; J gene: TRBJ1-3; clone size: NA; D gene: NA; CDR3 DNA: TGCGCCAGCAGCTTGGCGGGGTATGGAAACACCATATATTTT; CDR3 protein: CASSLAGYGNTIYF
V gene: TRBV11-2; J gene: TRBJ2-7; clone size: many; D gene: NA; CDR3 DNA: TGTGCCAGCAGCTTAAGCGCAGCTTTCCACGAGCAGTACTTC; CDR3 protein: CASSLSAAFHEQYF
V gene: TRBV6-2/TRBV6-3; J gene: TRBJ2-1; clone size: NA; D gene: NA; CDR3 DNA: TGTGCCAGCAGTTATACCTACAATGAGCAGTTCTTC; CDR3 protein: CASSYTYNEQFF
V gene: TRBV27; J gene: TRBJ2-7; clone size: NA; D gene: NA; CDR3 DNA: TGTGCCAGCAGTTTTGAGGGGGGGTACGAGCAGTACTTC; CDR3 protein: CASSFEGGYEQYF
V gene: TRBV7-9; J gene: TRBJ2-7; clone size: NA; D gene: TRBD1; CDR3 DNA: TGTGCCAGCAGCCATCCGGGACAGGGGGCCCACGAGCAGTACTTC; CDR3 protein: CASSHPGQGAHEQYF
V gene: TRBV6-2/TRBV6-3; J gene: TRBJ2-7; clone size: NA; D gene: TRBD2; CDR3 DNA: TGTGCCAGCAGTTACTCGGGACTAGCGGGAGAGTGGGAGCAGTACTTC; CDR3 protein: CASSYSGLAGEWEQYF
V gene: TRBV5-1; J gene: TRBJ2-6; clone size: NA; D gene: NA; CDR3 DNA: TGCGCCAGCGGCAGGGGAGTTTCTGGGGCCAACGTCCTGACTTTC; CDR3 protein: CASGRGVSGANVLTF
V gene: TRBV11-2; J gene: TRBJ1-4; clone size: NA; D gene: NA; CDR3 DNA: TGTGCCAGCACTCCCGGTCCTAGTATTAATGAAAAACTGTTTTTT; CDR3 protein: CASTPGPSINEKLFF
V gene: TRBV3-1/TRBV3-2; J gene: TRBJ2-6; clone size: NA; D gene: NA; CDR3 DNA: TGTGCCAGCAGCCTTCTCTCTGGGGCCAACGTCCTGACTTTC; CDR3 protein: CASSLLSGANVLTF
V gene: TRBV7-8; J gene: TRBJ1-3; clone size: NA; D gene: TRBD1; CDR3 DNA: TGTGCCAGCAGCTTAGGCGCAGGGGGCGCTGGAAACACCATATATTTT; CDR3 protein: CASSLGAGGAGNTIYF
V gene: TRBV11-2; J gene: TRBJ2-7; clone size: NA; D gene: TRBD1; CDR3 DNA: TGTGCCAGCAGCGTCGGGACAGGGGGGGAGCAGTACTTC; CDR3 protein: CASSVGTGGEQYF
V gene: TRBV7-2; J gene: TRBJ2-4; clone size: NA; D gene: TRBD1; CDR3 DNA: TGTGCCAGCAGCTTCGGGACAGGGGAAGTCAGCATTCAGTACTTC; CDR3 protein: CASSFGTGEVSIQYF
V gene: TRBV7-6; J gene: TRBJ2-1; clone size: NA; D gene: TRBD2; CDR3 DNA: TGTGCCAGCAGCTTAGACCCTAGCGGGAGAGGAAATGAGCAGTTCTTC; CDR3 protein: CASSLDPSGRGNEQFF
V gene: TRBV21-1; J gene: TRBJ2-1; clone size: NA; D gene: NA; CDR3 DNA: TGTGCCAGCAGCAAAGATGTAACCGGGACTAGCGGGGTCCACAATGAGCAGTTCTTC; CDR3 protein: CASSKDVTGTSGVHNEQFF
V gene: TRBV4-3; J gene: TRBJ2-5; clone size: NA; D gene: TRBD2; CDR3 DNA: TGCGCCAGCAGCCAAGAAGGCCCTCAGCGGGGCCAAGAGACCCAGTACTTC; CDR3 protein: CASSQEGPQRGQETQYF
V gene: TRBV24-1; J gene: TRBJ1-5; clone size: NA; D gene: NA; CDR3 DNA: TGTGCCACCAGTGATTTCGGGGGTCAGCCCCAGCATTTT; CDR3 protein: CATSDFGGQPQHF
V gene: TRBV18; J gene: TRBJ2-6; clone size: NA; D gene: TRBD1; CDR3 DNA: TGTGCCAGCTCACGGGGACAGCTCTCTGGGGCCAACGTCCTGACTTTC; CDR3 protein: CASSRGQLSGANVLTF
V gene: TRBV3-1/TRBV3-2; J gene: TRBJ2-7; clone size: few; D gene: NA; CDR3 DNA: TGTGCCAGCAGCCCCCGGGTGAGCGCCGGGCAGTACTTC; CDR3 protein: CASSPRVSAGQYF
V gene: TRBV15; J gene: TRBJ2-7; clone size: NA; D gene: TRBD1; CDR3 DNA: TGTGCCACCAGTCTAGGGACAGGGAGACCCTACGAGCAGTACTTC; CDR3 protein: CATSLGTGRPYEQYF
V gene: TRBV18; J gene: TRBJ2-6; clone size: few; D gene: NA; CDR3 DNA: TGTGCCAGCTCATCATCAGGCTCTGGGGCCAACGTCCTGACTTTC; CDR3 protein: CASSSSGSGANVLTF
V gene: TRBV10-2; J gene: TRBJ2-2; clone size: once; D gene: NA; CDR3 DNA: TGCGCCAGCAGACGATCGCCCGGCGGGGAGCTGTTTTTT; CDR3 protein: CASRRSPGGELFF
V gene: TRBV9; J gene: TRBJ2-3; clone size: NA; D gene: NA; CDR3 DNA: TGTGCCAGCAGCGTAACCGGGTTACGCACAGATACGCAGTATTTT; CDR3 protein: CASSVTGLRTDTQYF
V gene: TRBV5-5; J gene: TRBJ2-2; clone size: few; D gene: NA; CDR3 DNA: TGTGCCAGCAGCCTCACTAGCTCCCTCACCGGGGAGCTGTTTTTT; CDR3 protein: CASSLTSSLTGELFF
V gene: TRBV6-6; J gene: TRBJ2-3; clone size: NA; D gene: NA; CDR3 DNA: TGTGCCAGCAGTTACTCGGCTAGACCCACAGATACGCAGTATTTT; CDR3 protein: CASSYSARPTDTQYF
V gene: TRBV27; J gene: TRBJ1-4; clone size: NA; D gene: TRBD1; CDR3 DNA: TGTGCCAGCAGCCCAGGACAGGGAGAAAAACTGTTTTTT; CDR3 protein: CASSPGQGEKLFF
V gene: TRBV9; J gene: TRBJ2-2; clone size: once; D gene: TRBD1; CDR3 DNA: TGTGCCAGCAGCCCCGGGACAGGGAACACCGGGGAGCTGTTTTTT; CDR3 protein: CASSPGTGNTGELFF
V gene: TRBV18; J gene: TRBJ2-1; clone size: NA; D gene: NA; CDR3 DNA: TGTGCCAGCTCACCAGGGGCCGGGAATGAGCAGTTCTTC; CDR3 protein: CASSPGAGNEQFF
V gene: TRBV6-5; J gene: TRBJ2-2; clone size: once; D gene: NA; CDR3 DNA: TGTGCCAGCAGTTACGGATTAGGGAGTTACACCGGGGAGCTGTTTTTT; CDR3 protein: CASSYGLGSYTGELFF
V gene: TRBV27; J gene: TRBJ1-6; clone size: once; D gene: NA; CDR3 DNA: TGTGCCAGCAGTTTAGGGTGGGCGAATAATTCACCCCTCCACTTT; CDR3 protein: CASSLGWANNSPLHF
V gene: TRBV7-3; J gene: TRBJ2-3; clone size: NA; D gene: TRBD1; CDR3 DNA: TGTGCCAGTGGCCGAGGGACAGGGGCAGATACGCAGTATTTT; CDR3 protein: CASGRGTGADTQYF
V gene: TRBV6-5; J gene: TRBJ2-1; clone size: NA; D gene: TRBD1; CDR3 DNA: TGTGCCAGCAGTTACGGGACAGGCTGGCAGCAGCAGTTCTTC; CDR3 protein: CASSYGTGWQQQFF
V gene: TRBV28; J gene: TRBJ2-7; clone size: NA; D gene: NA; CDR3 DNA: TGTGCCAGCAGTTCCGGACAGCCCCCTGTCTACGAGCAGTACTTC; CDR3 protein: CASSSGQPPVYEQYF
V gene: TRBV28; J gene: TRBJ2-7; clone size: NA; D gene: NA; CDR3 DNA: TGTGCCAGCAGGGACGGGGGCTCCTACGAGCAGTACTTC; CDR3 protein: CASRDGGSYEQYF
V gene: TRBV11-3; J gene: TRBJ1-3; clone size: NA; D gene: NA; CDR3 DNA: TGTGCCAGCAGCTTCGGGACAGGAAACACCATATATTTT; CDR3 protein: CASSFGTGNTIYF
V gene: TRBV2; J gene: TRBJ1-2; clone size: NA; D gene: NA; CDR3 DNA: TGTGCCAGCAGTTTGGACTTTTATGGCTACACCTTC; CDR3 protein: CASSLDFYGYTF
V gene: TRBV5-4; J gene: TRBJ2-3; clone size: NA; D gene: TRBD1; CDR3 DNA: TGTGCCAGCAGCTTGGGGACAACCGGGACAGGAATCACAGATACGCAGTATTTT; CDR3 protein: CASSLGTTGTGITDTQYF
V gene: TRBV5-6; J gene: TRBJ2-3; clone size: NA; D gene: TRBD2; CDR3 DNA: TGTGCCAGCAGCGTGCTGGCGGGGGGGCCAGATACGCAGTATTTT; CDR3 protein: CASSVLAGGPDTQYF
V gene: TRBV2; J gene: TRBJ1-4; clone size: few; D gene: NA; CDR3 DNA: TGTGCCAGCAGTTCCAGGGGAACTAATGAAAAACTGTTTTTT; CDR3 protein: CASSSRGTNEKLFF
V gene: TRBV12-3/TRBV12-4; J gene: TRBJ1-5; clone size: NA; D gene: TRBD1; CDR3 DNA: TGTGCCAGCAGGGGACAGTCAGATCAGCCCCAGCATTTT; CDR3 protein: CASRGQSDQPQHF
V gene: TRBV6-5; J gene: TRBJ1-2; clone size: NA; D gene: NA; CDR3 DNA: TGTGCCAGCATAGGGGCAAACTATGGCTACACCTTC; CDR3 protein: CASIGANYGYTF
V gene: TRBV5-6; J gene: TRBJ2-7; clone size: NA; D gene: NA; CDR3 DNA: TGTGCCAGCAGCTCACAGGGACGCTACGAGCAGTACTTC; CDR3 protein: CASSSQGRYEQYF
V gene: TRBV4-1; J gene: TRBJ1-4; clone size: NA; D gene: NA; CDR3 DNA: TGCGCCAGCAGCCAAACCCCTTCCTGGGGCAGGGGCGAAAAACTGTTTTTT; CDR3 protein: CASSQTPSWGRGEKLFF
V gene: TRBV18; J gene: TRBJ2-2; clone size: few; D gene: NA; CDR3 DNA: TGTGCCAGCTCACTTCTGGACAGTGCGAACACCGGGGAGCTGTTTTTT; CDR3 protein: CASSLLDSANTGELFF
V gene: TRBV4-3; J gene: TRBJ2-7; clone size: NA; D gene: TRBD1; CDR3 DNA: TGCGCCAGCAGCCAAGATTGGGCGGGACAGGTGTACTACGAGCAGTACTTC; CDR3 protein: CASSQDWAGQVYYEQYF
V gene: TRBV7-2; J gene: TRBJ2-5; clone size: NA; D gene: TRBD2; CDR3 DNA: TGTGCCAGCAGCTTAGTTCAGGGACTAGCGGGGGGGGAGACCCAGTACTTC; CDR3 protein: CASSLVQGLAGGETQYF
V gene: TRBV3-1/TRBV3-2; J gene: TRBJ1-5; clone size: NA; D gene: TRBD1; CDR3 DNA: TGTGCCAGCAGCCAAGGGACAGGGATTAATCAGCCCCAGCATTTT; CDR3 protein: CASSQGTGINQPQHF
V gene: TRBV9; J gene: TRBJ1-5; clone size: many; D gene: NA; CDR3 DNA: TGTGCCAGCGGGCAGGGCCTCAATCAGCCCCAGCATTTT; CDR3 protein: CASGQGLNQPQHF
V gene: TRBV24-1; J gene: TRBJ2-7; clone size: NA; D gene: NA; CDR3 DNA: TGTGCCACCAGTGAAGGACTGCGCGAGCAGTACTTC; CDR3 protein: CATSEGLREQYF
V gene: TRBV4-2; J gene: TRBJ1-6; clone size: few; D gene: NA; CDR3 DNA: TGTGCCAGCAGCCAAGATCGGGGTTTGACCCCCCTCCACTTT; CDR3 protein: CASSQDRGLTPLHF